This TCR beta chain was identified during a study of blood T cell repertoires in COVID-19. Produced via immunoSEQ multiplex PCR; TCRdb's table is partial and in-frame only. The sample lists a few hundred thousand clones; 80% to 95% were seen once. The CDR3 spans 15 residues. The trim removed 5 bases at V and 1 base at J, leaving 6 bases unmatched. The germline V gene encodes CDR1 MDHEN and CDR2 SYDVKM. Sequencing was carried out using PBMCs or T cells enriched from blood (not recorded which). This TCR came from a woman in her 30s who had recovered from COVID-19. V and J are TRBV28 and TRBJ1-1; TRBD1 matches 8 bases. CDR3 coding DNA: TGTGCCAGCAGTCGCCCCGGACAGGGGAACACTGAAGCTTTCTTT. This sequence encodes CASSRPGQGNTEAFF.